These T cell receptor beta chains were read from a single sample in a study of blood T cell repertoires in COVID-19. Sequencing was performed with immunoSEQ multiplex PCR; in TCRdb, only in-frame clones are kept and a portion is missing. The table records about 170,000 clones, around 81% of them present only once. Source material: peripheral blood. The receptors stem from a man aged 70-80 years with active or convalescent COVID-19. The conserved cysteine and the conserved F or W are not part of the CDR3 here. Fields, in order: CDR3 protein, CDR3 length, V gene, J gene, clone size. A clone size is listed for some rows: how often the clone was seen (once, few, many), or a class if it is expanded.

ASSDRGLATGANVLT	15	TRBV6-1	TRBJ2-6	.
ASSLGRKDQPQH	12	TRBV7-2	TRBJ1-5	few
ASSPQTGEAQY	11	TRBV12-3/TRBV12-4	TRBJ2-5	.
ASSTLMGGSEKLF	13	TRBV5-4	TRBJ1-4	.
ASSSTDRSTDTQY	13	TRBV6-5	TRBJ2-3	.
ASSRDGSSYNEQF	13	TRBV6-6	TRBJ2-1	few
ASSPGTSGSSYEQY	14	TRBV4-3	TRBJ2-7	.
ASSPVTGRRLNGYT	14	TRBV11-2	TRBJ1-2	.
ASSQDFAGGFNYGYT	15	TRBV4-3	TRBJ1-2	.
ASTPQGGAYGYT	12	TRBV19	TRBJ1-2	.
ASSGGGYGYT	10	TRBV19	TRBJ1-2	.